The 11 T cell receptor beta chains in this list originate from one sample, sequenced in a study of tumor-infiltrating lymphocytes in oesophageal squamous cell carcinoma. TCRdb passed the PCR reads through MiXCR, listing each CDR3 protein once. The data show tens of thousands of distinct CDR3 sequences, with about a third seen just once and 15% to 20% held by the top ten. Sequencing was done on a sample of esophageal tumor tissue. Receptors were obtained from a female donor with esophageal squamous cell carcinoma.

V gene TRBV5-1 combines with J gene TRBJ2-5, with D uncertain. The CDR3 has 14 residues. Trimming cost V 1 base and J 11 bases, with 18 bases left between them. Germline CDR1 SGHRS, CDR2 YFSETQ. The CDR3 region is CASSLSKPYNEQYF. In DNA form, the CDR3 reads TGCGCCAGCAGCTTGAGCAAGCCCTACAATGAGCAGTACTTC.

Points on this clonotype: Here the CDR3 omits its conserved ending phenylalanine or tryptophan, so a read error is the likely source. No DNA is shown, since the ends of the CDR3 on it are uncertain; the CDR3 is the one TCRdb lists. The chain joins TRBV7-8 to TRBJ2-6; the DNA was not used to check the table's D call, TRBD1. Germline values: CDR1 SGHVS, CDR2 FQNEAQ. The CDR3 is 18 amino acids long, termini counted. The CDR3 spells CASSLFASPVSYEQYFGN.

This clonotype was seen only a few times. This chain links TRBV5-1 with TRBJ2-4; TRBD2 aligns across 10 bases. The J call may be incorrect, as the DNA end agrees better with TRBJ2-7. Germline CDR1 reads SGHRS; CDR2 reads YFSETQ. The CDR3 consists of 16 residues. CDR3 sequence: CASSSEVAGGGHEQYF. The CDR3 DNA sequence: TGCGCCAGCAGCTCGGAAGTAGCGGGAGGCGGGCACGAGCAGTACTTC.

This clonotype came up many times. The rearrangement uses TRBV5-4 and TRBJ2-3; TRBD2 matches 8 bases. Germline CDR1 is SGHNT and CDR2 is YYREEE (reference sequence). J lost 3 bases, V lost 2 bases, and 2 bases had no gene match. The CDR3 has 14 amino acids. This CDR3 reads CASSFGGRTDTQYF. CDR3 nucleotide sequence: TGTGCCAGCAGCTTCGGCGGGAGGACAGATACGCAGTATTTT. Based on the CDR3 plus reference TRBV5-4 and TRBJ2-3, the full variable domain is ETGVTQSPTHLIKTRGQQVTLRCSSQSGHNTVSWYQQALGQGPQFIFQYYREEENGRGNFPPRFSGLQFPNYSSELNVNALELDDSALYLCASSFGGRTDTQYFGPGTRLTVL.

At least ten counts were recorded for this clonotype. This chain joins TRBV4-2 and TRBJ2-7, with TRBD1 matching 10 bases. Unmatched junction bases numbered 6, after V lost 3 bases and J lost 7 bases. The CDR3 has 14 residues. Germline V lookup: CDR1 LGHNA, CDR2 YNFKEQ. Here the CDR3 reads CASSQPGTGEEQYF. The CDR3 region has the DNA TGTGCCAGCAGCCAGCCCGGGACAGGGGAAGAGCAGTACTTC.

Remarks on this clonotype: A read error is likely, as this CDR3 ends without the conserved phenylalanine or tryptophan. No DNA is shown, since the ends of the CDR3 on it are uncertain; the CDR3 is the one TCRdb lists. The rearrangement links TRBV7-8 to TRBJ2-1; the table's TRBD2 call for D was not verified on the DNA. The germline gives CDR1 SGHVS, CDR2 FQNEAQ. The CDR3 contains 20 residues when both ends are counted. This CDR3 reads CASSLARAGGRVLYEQYFGA.

The rearrangement uses TRBV7-3 and TRBJ2-1; D unresolved. Germline V CDR1 and CDR2: SGHTA, FQGTGA. The CDR3 length is 12 residues. Trimming left V 5 bases short and J 9 bases short, with 11 bases between. CDR3 region: CASSPTSGEQFF. The CDR3 DNA sequence: TGTGCCAGCAGCCCAACAAGTGGTGAGCAGTTCTTC.

This clonotype was picked up many times. One junction end disagrees with the germline gene, perhaps due to a read error. This chain links TRBV19 with TRBJ1-1; 11 bases line up with TRBD1. Germline loops: CDR1 LNHDA, CDR2 SQIVND (reference sequence). CDR3 length equals 16 residues. The CDR3 spells CASSTRTGGKDSPLHF. As DNA, the CDR3 is TGTGCCAGTAGTACCCGGACAGGGGGCAAAGATTCACCCCTCCACTTC.

This clonotype has only a few counts. This sequence joins TRBV7-2 and TRBJ2-5; 9 bases are a match to TRBD2. CDR3 size: 16 residues. V lost 1 base to trimming and J lost 2 bases; unmatched junction nucleotides: 5. CDR1 and CDR2 (germline): SGHTA, FQGNSA. The CDR3 protein is CASSLGLAGTQETQYF. In DNA form, the CDR3 reads TGTGCCAGCAGCTTAGGTCTAGCGGGAACTCAAGAGACCCAGTACTTC.

A note on this clonotype: This is likely a read error, given that the CDR3 carries no conserved phenylalanine or tryptophan at its end. The DNA is omitted, as the CDR3 cannot be located on it reliably, and the CDR3 follows TCRdb's listing. The CDR3 sequence is CASSPRTG. The chain combines TRBV7-2 with TRBJ1-2; the table assigns TRBD1, which was not confirmed against the DNA. The CDR3 comprises 8 residues, both ends counted. Germline V CDR1 and CDR2: SGHTA, FQGNSA.

The gene calls are TRBV7-2 and TRBJ2-5; 8 nucleotides agree with TRBD2. Germline V lookup: CDR1 SGHTA, CDR2 FQGNSA. The trim removed 3 bases at V and 5 bases at J, leaving 17 bases unmatched. CDR3 length: 18 amino acids. For the CDR3, the DNA is TGTGCCAGCAGCTTTGGGGGTGGAGCGGGAGTGGGCTGGGAGACCCAGTACTTC. Protein sequence: CASSFGGGAGVGWETQYF.